What follows describes a single T cell receptor (beta chain). Its cognate antigen is unknown. The germline CDR1 and CDR2 sequences are LGHNT and FRNRAP. V trimming: 5 bases; J trimming: 10 bases; junction bases outside the gene matches: 9. The CDR3 consists of 13 residues. This sample is drawn from a study of OX40 agonist ivuxolimab in advanced cancers. Study as a whole: The dose-escalation cohort was about 86% male, with a mean age of around 60 years, ranging roughly 20 to 80.

The table came from immunoSEQ multiplex PCR; TCRdb's copy has only in-frame clones and leaves some out. This sample has about 50,000 clones; 70% to 90% occur once, and the top ten carry around 0.56%. Study-wide results and limits: The specificity for antigen of the expanded peripheral T cells was not determined.

The sample consisted of CD4+ or CD8+ T cells sorted from blood, taken in a trial of the OX40 agonist ivuxolimab. The genes are TRBV12-5 and TRBJ1-1; 8 bases agree with TRBD1. This sequence was found in an adult with an advanced solid tumor such as melanoma, head and neck, liver or kidney cancer. This CDR3 is CASGLRQGPRAFF. CDR3 in DNA: TGTGCTAGTGGTCTTCGACAGGGGCCACGAGCTTTCTTT.